These T cell receptor beta chains were read from a single sample in a study of spatial heterogeneity in lung cancer. Via MiXCR, TCRdb re-called the 5' RACE reads, giving one row per CDR3 protein. This sample carries 7,000 to 8,000 distinct CDR3 sequences, roughly 7.2% of them seen once, and the ten largest clones take around four fifths. The sample here was PBMCs, taken at surgery. These receptors came from a male donor with early-stage non-small cell lung cancer. CDR3s include the opening cysteine and the closing phenylalanine or tryptophan. The D gene is left open where the match is weak. Size is omitted from some rows. Given values are once, few, many or a class for expanded clones.

J,size,V,D,DNA,CDR3
TRBJ2-3,many,TRBV5-1,.,TGCGCCAGCAGCTGGGAGTCCGACAAGAGCACAGATACGCAGTATTTT,CASSWESDKSTDTQYF
TRBJ2-2,many,TRBV19,TRBD1,TGTGCCAGCCTACCCAGGGGGACAGGGAGAAGGAGGGAGCTGTTTTTT,CASLPRGTGRRRELFF
TRBJ1-2,.,TRBV20-1,.,TGCAGTGCTAGAGGCGCAGAACCTGCCTATGGCTACACCTTC,CSARGAEPAYGYTF
TRBJ2-5,many,TRBV2,.,TGTGCCAACAAATTAGAGGGCCAAGAAGAGACCCAGTACTTC,CANKLEGQEETQYF
TRBJ2-7,few,TRBV5-5,.,TGTGCCAGCAGCCCGAGCGGAGGGGCACCCTACGAGCAGTACTTC,CASSPSGGAPYEQYF
TRBJ1-1,many,TRBV27,.,TGTGCCAGCAGGAGGACACCGACAGTCATGAACACTGAAGCTTTCTTT,CASRRTPTVMNTEAFF
TRBJ1-6,many,TRBV28,.,TGTGCCAGTTTAAGACCTTTAGGGAATTCACCCCTCCACTTT,CASLRPLGNSPLHF
TRBJ2-1,few,TRBV7-8,.,TGTGCCAGCAGCAAGGGACGAGGCAATGAGCAGTTCTTC,CASSKGRGNEQFF
TRBJ2-7,many,TRBV5-1,TRBD2,TGCGCCAGCAGCTCCACTAGCGGGTTTTCCTACGAGCAGTACTTC,CASSSTSGFSYEQYF
TRBJ1-1,many,TRBV27,.,TGTGCCAGCAGTTGGACAGAGAACACTGAAGCTTTCTTT,CASSWTENTEAFF
TRBJ1-1,few,TRBV5-1,.,TGCGCCAGCAGCTTGGTCGAAGACACTGAAGCTTTCTTT,CASSLVEDTEAFF
TRBJ1-2,.,TRBV12-3/TRBV12-4,.,TGTGCCAGCAGCCTCAGTGGCAGGGCGGCTAACTATGGCTACACCTTC,CASSLSGRAANYGYTF
TRBJ2-7,.,TRBV7-4,.,TGTGCCAGCAGCGGGGACATGACCTACGAGCAGTACTTC,CASSGDMTYEQYF
TRBJ2-1,many,TRBV7-2,TRBD2,TGTGCCAGCAGCTCCCGACTAGCGGGGGGGCCCGGTGAGCAGTTCTTC,CASSSRLAGGPGEQFF
TRBJ2-7,few,TRBV4-2,TRBD1,TGTGCCAGCAGACAGACCCGGGACAGCACCTCCTACGAGCAGTACTTC,CASRQTRDSTSYEQYF
TRBJ2-2,many,TRBV29-1,TRBD1,TGCAGCGTTCTTAGAACAGGGGGCACCGGGGAGCTGTTTTTT,CSVLRTGGTGELFF
TRBJ1-2,.,TRBV28,.,TGTGCCAGCTCGACTGGACAGCTCAATGGCTACACCTTC,CASSTGQLNGYTF
TRBJ1-6,many,TRBV21-1,.,TGTGCCAGCAGCAAAGCGGGCGGGAGTTGGGCACCCCTCCACTTT,CASSKAGGSWAPLHF
TRBJ1-5,many,TRBV3-1,.,TGTGCCAGCAGCCAAGATCTGGGGAATCAGCCCCAGCATTTT,CASSQDLGNQPQHF
TRBJ2-5,.,TRBV5-1,TRBD1,TGCGCCAGCAGCTTGGGGCCGGACAGGCTTGTGGAGACCCAGTACTTC,CASSLGPDRLVETQYF
TRBJ1-5,many,TRBV28,.,TGTGCCAGCAGTCAGACCCCAAGCTCTCAGCCCCAGCATTTT,CASSQTPSSQPQHF
TRBJ1-1,few,TRBV3-1,TRBD1,TGTGCCAGCAGCATCCGGACAGGTGGGAACACTGAAGCTTTCTTT,CASSIRTGGNTEAFF
TRBJ1-5,many,TRBV5-1,.,TGCGCCAGCAGCTTAGGGACTGATCAGCCCCAGCATTTT,CASSLGTDQPQHF
TRBJ2-7,many,TRBV7-9,TRBD2,TGTGCCAGCAGCCCATCCCGGTCTAGCGGCTCCTACGAGCAGTACTTC,CASSPSRSSGSYEQYF
TRBJ2-2,.,TRBV7-7,.,TGTGCCAGCAGCTTTGACAGGCTGGGCGGGGAGCTGTTTTTT,CASSFDRLGGELFF
TRBJ2-2,few,TRBV6-5,.,TGTGCCAGCAGTTACATCTGGCGAGGGGCGGACACCGGGGAGCTGTTTTTT,CASSYIWRGADTGELFF
TRBJ1-2,.,TRBV6-6,TRBD1,TGTGCCAGCAACTTAGGGGGCGCTTATGGCTACACCTTC,CASNLGGAYGYTF
TRBJ2-5,many,TRBV5-1,.,TGCGCCAGCAGCCCGGACCGGATACATACGGTGGGAGAGACCCAGTACTTC,CASSPDRIHTVGETQYF
TRBJ2-2,.,TRBV12-3/TRBV12-4,TRBD2,TGTGCCAGCAACCTTTACGCGGGGGGTAGTACCGGGGAGCTGTTTTTT,CASNLYAGGSTGELFF
TRBJ1-1,few,TRBV5-6,.,TGTGCCAGCAGCTTGGACAGCAACCTGAACACTGAAGCTTTCTTT,CASSLDSNLNTEAFF
TRBJ1-1,many,TRBV28,TRBD1,TGTGCCAGCAGTTTCCGGGGACAGATAAACACTGAAGCTTTCTTT,CASSFRGQINTEAFF
TRBJ2-1,many,TRBV11-1,.,TGTGCCAGCAGTCGGGAGTGGGGTGGAAATGAGCAGTTCTTC,CASSREWGGNEQFF